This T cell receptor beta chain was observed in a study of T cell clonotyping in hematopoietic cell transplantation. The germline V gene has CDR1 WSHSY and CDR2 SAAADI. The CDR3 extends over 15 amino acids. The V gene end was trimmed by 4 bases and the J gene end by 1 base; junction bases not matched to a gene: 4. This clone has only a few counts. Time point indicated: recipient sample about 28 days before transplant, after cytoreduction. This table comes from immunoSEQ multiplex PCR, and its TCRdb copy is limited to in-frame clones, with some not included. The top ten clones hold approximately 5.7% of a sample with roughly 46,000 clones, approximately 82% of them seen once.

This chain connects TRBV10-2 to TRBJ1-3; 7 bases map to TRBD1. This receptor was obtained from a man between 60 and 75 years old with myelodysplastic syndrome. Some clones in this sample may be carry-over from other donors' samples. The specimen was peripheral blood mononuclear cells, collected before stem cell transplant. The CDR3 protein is CASSVDRPSGNTIYF. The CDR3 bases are TGCGCCAGCAGTGTGGACAGGCCATCTGGAAACACCATATATTTT.